Each of the 5 T cell receptor beta chains below was sequenced from the same sample in a study of cytomegalovirus exposure and HLA in healthy donors. Primers: 60 Vbeta forward and 13 Jbeta reverse. The repertoire was sequenced with immunoSEQ multiplex PCR; TCRdb's copy has only in-frame clones and lacks some. The table includes about 97,000 clones, approximately 71% detected once. Specimen: PBMCs. These receptors were taken from a male donor in good health and CMV-seropositive.

The genes are TRBV6-1 and TRBJ1-5, with TRBD1 as a possible D gene (5 bases). The V gene lost 5 bases and the J gene lost 7 bases, with 18 bases spanning the gap. CDR3 length: 15 residues. CDR1 and CDR2 from the germline V gene are MNHNS and SASEGT. This chain's CDR3 is CASSPRQGGGQPQHF. The CDR3 coding sequence is TGTGCCAGCAGTCCCCGGCAGGGCGGGGGACAGCCCCAGCATTTT.

The V gene is TRBV2, the J gene TRBJ2-5; TRBD1 aligns across 8 bases. The assigned J gene may be wrong: the sequence end matches TRBJ2-7 better. CDR1 is SNHLY, CDR2 FYNNEI, per germline. The CDR3 sequence is 13 residues long. This chain's CDR3 is CASSGQGAREQYF. The CDR3 nucleotides read TGTGCCAGCAGTGGCCAGGGGGCGCGCGAGCAGTACTTC.

This chain uses TRBV7-8 with TRBJ1-4; D gene uncertain. CDR1 and CDR2 from the germline V gene are SGHVS and FQNEAQ. The CDR3 covers 16 residues. Deletions cut 2 bases from V and 0 bases from J, with 10 bases between. CDR3 region: CASSLYPEATNEKLFF. The DNA of the CDR3 is TGTGCCAGCAGCTTATATCCGGAGGCAACTAATGAAAAACTGTTTTTT.

This clone came up a few times. The chain combines TRBV19 with TRBJ1-4, with 9 bases that match TRBD1. The germline CDR1 and CDR2 sequences are LNHDA and SQIVND (reference sequence). The CDR3 is 15 residues long. V dropped 9 bases and J dropped 7; count of bases not matched to a gene: 12. The CDR3 loop is CASGTGGQGSEKLFF. The CDR3 DNA is TGTGCCAGCGGTACCGGGGGACAGGGCAGTGAAAAACTGTTTTTT. Combining the CDR3 with reference TRBV19 and TRBJ1-4 gives the whole variable domain DGGITQSPKYLFRKEGQNVTLSCEQNLNHDAMYWYRQDPGQGLRLIYYSQIVNDFQKGDIAEGYSVSREKKESFPLTVTSAQKNPTAFYLCASGTGGQGSEKLFFGSGTQLSVL.

The CDR3 DNA is TGTGCCAGCTCACCGACCTCAGGTTCCTACGAGCAGTACTTC. Translated, it gives CASSPTSGSYEQYF. The chain employs TRBV18 and TRBJ2-7; D gene uncertain. CDR3 length: 14 amino acids. Germline loops: CDR1 KGHSH, CDR2 LQKENI. Trimming removed 3 bases from V and 1 base from J, with 10 bases in between. The full variable domain, rest sourced from reference TRBV18 and TRBJ2-7, is NAGVMQNPRHLVRRRGQEARLRCSPMKGHSHVYWYRQLPEEGLKFMVYLQKENIIDESGMPKERFSAEFPKEGPSILRIQQVVRGDSAAYFCASSPTSGSYEQYFGPGTRLTVT.